This TCR beta chain emerged from a study of neurological immune-mediated disorders. V shed 6 bases and J 8 bases; nucleotides not matched to a gene: 6. The CDR3 is 14 amino acids. Germline CDR1 and CDR2: MNHEY and SVGAGI. With 10-nucleotide random UMIs included, cDNA was synthesized by 5'RACE. TCRdb used MiXCR to reprocess the 5' RACE reads, holding one entry per CDR3 protein. The sample lists about 54,000 distinct CDR3 sequences, over 3.5% occurring once. The sample holds many counts of this clonotype. Sequencing was carried out using CD4+ T cells from blood. This chain links TRBV6-5 with TRBJ1-6, with TRBD1 matching over 8 bases. The source of this sequence is a woman aged 40 to 55 with multiple sclerosis. DNA of the CDR3: TGTGCCAGCAGGTCCGGGACAGGAGATTCACCCCTCCACTTT. Protein: CASRSGTGDSPLHF.